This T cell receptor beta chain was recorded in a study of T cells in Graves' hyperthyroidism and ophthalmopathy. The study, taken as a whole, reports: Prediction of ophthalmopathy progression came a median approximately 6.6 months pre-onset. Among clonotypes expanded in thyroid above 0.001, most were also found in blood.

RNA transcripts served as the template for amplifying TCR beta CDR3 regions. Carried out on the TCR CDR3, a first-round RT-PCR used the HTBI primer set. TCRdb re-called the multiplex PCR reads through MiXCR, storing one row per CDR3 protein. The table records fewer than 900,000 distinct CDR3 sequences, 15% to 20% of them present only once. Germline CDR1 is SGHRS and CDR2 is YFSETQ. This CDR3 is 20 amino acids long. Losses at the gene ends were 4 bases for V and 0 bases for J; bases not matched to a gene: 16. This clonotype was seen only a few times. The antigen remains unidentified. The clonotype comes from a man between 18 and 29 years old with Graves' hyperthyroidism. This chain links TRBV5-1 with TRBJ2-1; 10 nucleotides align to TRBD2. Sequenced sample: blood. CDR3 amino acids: CASSPGLADPILSSYNEQFF. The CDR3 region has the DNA TGCGCCAGCAGCCCAGGACTAGCGGATCCGATACTGAGCTCCTACAATGAGCAGTTCTTC.